The present T cell receptor beta chain was sequenced within a study of blood T cell repertoires in COVID-19. Study-wide background: The samples span acute and convalescent COVID-19 from the United States, Italy and Spain. Sample material is recorded as cDNA or gDNA derived from T cells, B-cell-depleted T cells, or PBMCs.

As originally analysed: Amplifying reference gene primers gave estimates of nucleated cell counts. Sequenced by immunoSEQ multiplex PCR; TCRdb stores in-frame clones only, minus some. V and J calls and clone size are as listed in that table; D and trimming were resolved from the DNA. Of roughly 100,000 clones listed, approximately 77% are singletons. The CDR3 has 14 residues. CDR1 and CDR2 from the germline V gene are SQVTM and ANQGSEA. J was trimmed by 3 bases and V by 1 base; bases with no gene match: 2. The TCR sequence derives from an elderly woman with acute or convalescent COVID-19. The sample was peripheral blood. The chain recombines TRBV29-1 with TRBJ2-7; 11 bases fit TRBD2. CDR3 protein: CSVEVAGGIYEQYF. In DNA, the CDR3 is TGCAGCGTTGAAGTAGCGGGGGGGATCTACGAGCAGTACTTC.